Given below is one T cell receptor beta chain in context. The specificity of this receptor is unknown. A read error may produce the germline difference seen at one junction end. The data were obtained in a study of shared clonotypes between healthy human individuals (dated by TCRdb to about 2020). A note on the overall study: The cohort comprised a couple of women and a few men aged 18 to 49 years. Per donor, leukapheresis produced somewhere between about 0.94 and 10 billion PBMCs. Libraries were prepared and TCR repertoires were sequenced by different laboratories using diverse techniques, in order to increase sequencing depth and limit assay-specific biases. For each donor, CD4 naive and CD4 memory were each run on three plates, CD8 naive on two plates, and CD8 memory on one plate. To estimate repertoire size and how much clonotypes are shared between individuals, the study performed deep sequencing of blood TCR repertoires from a handful of healthy adults. Points the paper makes about the study in general: The small number of donors limited the genetic and exposure-history diversity represented. Larger estimated clonotype richness was generally found for naive subsets than for memory subsets. Compared with non-shared clonotypes, the clonotypes found in all four sorted-subset donors had higher generation probabilities. Based on pairwise subsampling, the degree of clonotype sharing among donors was expected to be affected by sequencing depth. Rarefaction of sorted-subset datasets indicated incomplete sequencing despite the large sequencing depth. Across several donors, roughly 5.1% of naive CD4, roughly 3.3% of naive CD8, approximately 2.5% of memory CD4, and 0.4% to 0.45% of memory CD8 clonotypes were shared. Only blood was sampled, and tissue TCR repertoires likely differ from those in blood.

The donors were healthy, HIV-negative adults with no recently reported acute infections or vaccinations. Every donor was a Caucasian adult residing in Nashville, Tennessee, USA. Magnetic negative selection was used to enrich CD4+ T cells, after which naive cells were positively selected on CD45RA and the negative fraction became the memory subset. After blood collection by leukapheresis, PBMCs were isolated using Ficoll-Histopaque density gradient centrifugation and then cryopreserved in the vapor phase of liquid nitrogen. Purity and quantity of every magnetically sorted T cell population were checked by analytical flow cytometry. Genomic DNA was isolated from each sorted fraction and quantified by UV absorbance on a Nanodrop 2000c. The CDR3 goes from the cysteine to the phenylalanine over 15 residues. The entry retains the CDR3 DNA only, 45 bases that are in frame from base 1. The germline V gene (reference sequence) specifies SSHAT as CDR1 and FNYEAQ as CDR2.

Using the deep immunoSEQ assay, TCR CDR3 regions were amplified from genomic DNA by multiplex PCR. Genomic DNA extracted from each cell subset was distributed evenly over all wells of several immunoSEQ 96-well plates, and each plate served as one replicate. For sorted subsets, each replicate PCR was loaded with about 0.2 ug genomic DNA, equivalent to roughly 30,000 T cell genomes. Purified libraries were measured with a Qubit 3.0 fluorometer, size-checked on a Bioanalyzer 2100, and measured again with the KAPA Library Quantification kit. A separate single-read 150-cycle Illumina NextSeq 550 flow cell was used to sequence each immunoSEQ 96-well plate. As for how the authors treated the data: Because the immunoSEQ output held only junctional sequences and lacked quality scores, the filtering could not match the filtering applied to full-length reads. To assign V/J genes and CDR3, sequences were annotated using PyIR, a Python wrapper for IgBLAST v1.9, with IMGT germline references. Reads with weak V/J assignments (E-value above 1e-6), missing CDR3, stop codons, out-of-frame junctions, or ambiguous translated residues were removed. V3J clonotypes were defined as sequences sharing the same inferred V gene, J gene, and CDR3 amino acid sequence. Percentage overlap between repertoires was calculated by dividing the number of shared unique clonotypes by the size of the smaller repertoire. Repertoire richness was assessed with RTK rarefaction, the Chao1 estimator, and Recon v2.1 estimates of unobserved clonotypes. For all TCRbeta clonotypes obtained by the gDNA method from a few donors, generation probabilities were computed with OLGA. In TCRdb, the immuneACCESS table is reduced to in-frame sequences with V and J assigned. These tables do not hold every clone; where another copy was compared, an unresolved V gene accounts for under half, and the others remain unexplained. Clone size and the V and J calls come from that table; the DNA yielded D and trimming. The sample yields over 2 million clones; approximately 95% were counted once. 0.1% to 0.15% of the sample lies in the top ten.

The receptor's source is a man younger than 35 in good health. Sequenced input: naive CD4+ T cells sorted from blood. What the cell subset or site label conveys for this sample: CD45RA+ positively selected. This sequence uses TRBV7-7 and TRBJ2-5, and 7 junctional nucleotides match TRBD1. In nucleotide form, the sequence is TGTGCTAGCAGCTCCCGACAGGGACCTTCGGGGACCCAGTACTTC. Its protein reads: CASSSRQGPSGTQYF.